This T cell receptor (beta chain) was observed in a study of blood T cell repertoires in COVID-19. CDR3 length equals 13 residues. In germline, CDR1 is KGHSH, CDR2 LQKENI. V was cut by 3 bases and J by 5 bases, with 10 bases left in between. In the original analysis: Reference gene primer amplification in the assay estimated nucleated cell counts. The assay was immunoSEQ multiplex PCR, and TCRdb's table has in-frame clones only and misses some. V and J calls and clone size come straight from that table; D and trimming were deduced from the DNA. Among 65,000 to 75,000 clones listed, approximately 78% were seen once.

The clonotype originates from an elderly woman with acute or convalescent COVID-19. The sequencing sample was made of peripheral blood. The rearrangement links TRBV18 to TRBJ2-5; D perhaps matches TRBD1 (5 bases). CDR3 loop: CASSPGLLETQYF. The CDR3 nucleotides are TGTGCCAGCTCACCGGGGCTATTGGAGACCCAGTACTTC.